The next 7 T cell receptor beta chains were all read from a single sample in a study of graft-versus-host responses after intestinal transplantation. Here immunoSEQ multiplex PCR was the method, and the copy in TCRdb shows in-frame clones only, minus some. The table shows 120,000 or so clones, with over 85% occurring only once. The antigens for these receptors are not known. The sequences come from unstimulated CD8+ T cells sorted from spleen or lymph node cells, collected before intestinal transplant. Receptor source: a human donor who received an intestinal transplant.

J is TRBJ1-1 and V is TRBV7-8; D is possibly TRBD1 (5 bases). This CDR3 has 15 amino acids. The germline V gene encodes CDR1 SGHVS and CDR2 FQNEAQ. Deletions cut 4 bases from V and 4 bases from J, with 16 bases between. DNA of the CDR3: TGTGCCAGCAGCTATCTGGGGGGGGGTGGCACTGAAGCTTTCTTT. Protein: CASSYLGGGGTEAFF.

The chain joins TRBV5-4 to TRBJ2-1, with D possibly TRBD2 on 6 matching bases. Germline CDR1 reads SGHNT; CDR2 reads YYREEE (reference sequence). Trimming removed 2 bases at V and 8 bases at J, with 11 bases between. There are 13 residues in the CDR3. The CDR3 DNA is TGTGCCAGCAGCTTTTGGGGCGGGGATGAGCAGTTCTTC. Amino acids: CASSFWGGDEQFF.

CDR3 sequence (DNA): TGTGCCTGGGGCTCCGGTGGCTACACCTTC. Its translation is CAWGSGGYTF. This chain links TRBV30 with TRBJ1-2; D is unresolved. CDR3 size: 10 residues. Germline V gives CDR1 GTSNPN, CDR2 SVGIG (reference sequence). Trimming took 5 bases from V and 7 from J, leaving 8 bases between them.

The chain is built from TRBV11-2 and TRBJ1-5, with D unresolved. Germline-derived CDR1 and CDR2 are SGHAT and FQNNGV. The CDR3 length is 16 residues. Trimming took off 1 base at V and 5 bases at J, with 15 bases between the two ends. The CDR3 nucleotides read TGTGCCAGCAGCTTAGGTTTCAGCGAACCGGATCAGCCCCAGCATTTT. Its translation: CASSLGFSEPDQPQHF.

The chain joins TRBV7-9 to TRBJ2-3, with D possibly matching TRBD1 (5 bases). Germline V gene sequence: CDR1 SEHNR, CDR2 FQNEAQ (reference sequence). The CDR3 is made up of 16 amino acids. Trimming shortened V by 3 bases and J by 0 bases, and 13 bases separated the two germline ends. In DNA form, the CDR3 reads TGTGCCAGCAGCTTCTGGGGCGGTCCCAGCACAGATACGCAGTATTTT. Residues: CASSFWGGPSTDTQYF.

The chain is built from TRBV15 and TRBJ2-7; D uncertain. The CDR3 spans 15 residues. Germline V gene sequence: CDR1 LNHNV, CDR2 YYDKDF (reference sequence). Trimming pared 2 bases from V and 6 bases from J, leaving 17 bases between. CDR3 in amino acids: CATSRSQVLTSEQYF. In nucleotides, the CDR3 is TGTGCCACCAGCAGATCTCAGGTGCTTACGAGCGAGCAGTACTTC.

CDR3 sequence reads: CASSEGRGGYNEQFF. DNA for the CDR3: TGCGCCAGCAGTGAAGGCCGGGGCGGCTACAATGAGCAGTTCTTC. This sequence joins TRBV10-2 and TRBJ2-1; D is perhaps TRBD1 or TRBD2 (5 bases each). This CDR3 spans 15 amino acids. The germline V and J ends were trimmed by 3 bases and 3 bases, with 12 bases remaining between them. In germline, CDR1 is WSHSY, CDR2 SAAADI.